Sequencing of this T cell receptor beta chain was carried out in a study of blood T cell repertoires in COVID-19. This clone was recorded a few times. The table came from immunoSEQ multiplex PCR; TCRdb's copy has only in-frame clones and leaves some out. The sample holds about 140,000 clones, around 84% seen once. Germline V gene lookup returns CDR1 MGHRA and CDR2 YSYEKL. The CDR3 consists of 15 residues. V was clipped by 0 bases and J by 6 bases, with 12 bases between them. The specimen sequenced was peripheral blood. The TCR sequence derives from a man in his fifties or sixties with active or convalescent COVID-19. The chain has TRBV4-1 and TRBJ2-1; tentative D call: TRBD2 (5 bases). The CDR3 here is CASSQDSKRGNEQFF. CDR3 bases: TGCGCCAGCAGCCAAGATTCGAAACGGGGCAATGAGCAGTTCTTC.